These 12 T cell receptor beta chains came from one sample sequenced in a study of early T cells in non-severe SARS-CoV-2 infection. Each CDR3 protein is one row after TCRdb ran MiXCR on the 5' RACE reads. The sample contains about 64,000 distinct CDR3 sequences, over 9% of which appear only once. Here the sequenced sample was whole blood, taken at baseline. These receptors were taken from an adult who was a healthcare worker with PCR-confirmed SARS-CoV-2 infection or an uninfected control (not recorded which).

This chain links TRBV7-6 with TRBJ1-3, with D tentatively TRBD1 (5 bases). V lost 4 bases, J lost 2 bases, and 18 bases lay in between. Per the germline V gene, CDR1 is SGHVS and CDR2 is FNYEAQ. This CDR3 is 17 amino acids long. CDR3 DNA: TGTGCCAGCAGCTACACCATCCGACAGCCGGCTGGAAACACCATATATTTT. This encodes CASSYTIRQPAGNTIYF.

As concerns this clonotype: It is likely a read error, because the conserved phenylalanine at the end of the CDR3 is missing. No DNA is shown, since the ends of the CDR3 on it are uncertain; the CDR3 is the one TCRdb lists. The V and J genes are TRBV21-1 and TRBJ2-1; the table gives TRBD1 as D, unverified against the DNA. TRBV21-1 is a listed pseudogene. The CDR3 region is 9 residues in length, termini included. The CDR3 sequence: CASSKEVPV.

This clonotype has ten or more counts. This chain connects TRBV12-3 or TRBV12-4 to TRBJ1-2; D perhaps matches TRBD1 (5 bases). The CDR3 loop spans 12 amino acids. V was pared by 5 bases and J by 4 bases, with 8 bases between. For the CDR3, the DNA is TGTGCCAGCAGTCGGGACTTCTATGGCTACACCTTC. Its protein is CASSRDFYGYTF.

There are a few counts of this clonotype. V and J are TRBV5-1 and TRBJ1-6; 8 bases align to TRBD1. The CDR3 is 14 residues long. Germline CDR1 is SGHRS and CDR2 is YFSETQ. V lost 4 bases, J lost 9 bases, and 6 bases stayed unmatched. The CDR3: CASSTQGATSPLHF. The CDR3 bases are TGCGCCAGCAGCACGCAGGGGGCAACTTCACCCCTCCACTTT.

This clonotype was recorded many times. CDR3 DNA sequence: TGCGCCAGCAGCCCCGGGACAGGGTCCTACGAGCAGTACTTC. It specifies CASSPGTGSYEQYF. The chain is built from TRBV4-3 and TRBJ2-7; 9 bases agree with TRBD1. J lost 1 base, V lost 4 bases, and 2 bases had no gene match. This CDR3 comprises 14 residues. Germline CDR1 reads LGHNA; CDR2 reads YSLEER.

This clonotype was counted only a few times. This rearrangement joins TRBV2 to TRBJ2-4; 7 nucleotides match TRBD1. The CDR3 contains 14 residues. Germline V gene sequence: CDR1 SNHLY, CDR2 FYNNEI. With 0 bases clipped from V and 14 bases from J, the junction kept 10 bases outside the gene matches. Here the CDR3 reads CASSEAPWGQREYF. Here the CDR3 DNA reads TGTGCCAGCAGTGAAGCGCCGTGGGGACAGAGGGAGTACTTC.

This chain links TRBV29-1 with TRBJ2-5; weak D call: TRBD1 (6 bases). Trimming took 3 bases from V and 0 from J, leaving 17 bases between them. Germline V gene data show CDR1 as SQVTM and CDR2 as ANQGSEA. This CDR3 has 16 amino acids. DNA for the CDR3: TGCAGCGTTGACTTACTGGACAGCGCCTACCAAGAGACCCAGTACTTC. It specifies CSVDLLDSAYQETQYF. Drawing the rest from reference TRBV29-1 and TRBJ2-5, the complete variable domain is SAVISQKPSRDICQRGTSLTIQCQVDSQVTMMFWYRQQPGQSLTLIATANQGSEATYESGFVIDKFPISRPNLTFSTLTVSNMSPEDSSIYLCSVDLLDSAYQETQYFGPGTRLLVL.

The J gene is TRBJ2-1, the V gene TRBV29-1; D is uncertain. V was pared by 5 bases and J by 1 base, with 12 bases between. Germline V gives CDR1 SQVTM, CDR2 ANQGSEA. The CDR3 is made up of 14 amino acids. CDR3 amino acids: CSVIDRSSYNEQFF. DNA for the CDR3: TGCAGCGTTATCGACCGAAGTTCCTACAATGAGCAGTTCTTC.

This chain joins TRBV7-6 and TRBJ2-2; D unclear. This CDR3 spans 15 amino acids. V was cut by 4 bases and J by 3 bases, with 12 bases left in between. The V gene's germline CDR1 is SGHVS and CDR2 FNYEAQ. Here the CDR3 DNA reads TGTGCCAGCAGCTACGCGGCAGACTACACCGGGGAGCTGTTTTTT. Translated, it gives CASSYAADYTGELFF.

The table lists this clonotype with many counts. The chain is built from TRBV12-3 or TRBV12-4 and TRBJ1-1; D might be TRBD1 (6 bases). With 5 bases removed from V and 0 bases from J, the gap between germline ends came to 22 bases. The CDR3 covers 18 residues. The CDR3 reads CASSPTTGSQGMNTEAFF. The CDR3 coding sequence is TGTGCCAGCAGTCCCACTACAGGGAGTCAGGGCATGAACACTGAAGCTTTCTTT.

This clonotype was found a few times. This chain links TRBV7-6 with TRBJ2-5, with 7 nucleotides matching TRBD1. The V gene end was trimmed by 4 bases and the J gene end by 4 bases; junction bases not matched to a gene: 6. Germline CDR1 SGHVS, CDR2 FNYEAQ. The CDR3 has 14 amino acids. The CDR3 nucleotides read TGTGCCAGCAGCTCTACAGGGGTTTCAGAGACCCAGTACTTC. Translated: CASSSTGVSETQYF.

This chain uses TRBV5-1 with TRBJ2-1, with D unresolved. The V end lost 4 bases, the J end lost 10 bases, and 27 bases lay between the germline ends. Looked up from germline, CDR1 is SGHRS and CDR2 is YFSETQ. The CDR3 length is 17 residues. The CDR3 coding sequence is TGCGCCAGCAGCCCGTCCCCTGTCGTCCGGCCTTACGGAGAGCAGTTCTTC. Amino acids: CASSPSPVVRPYGEQFF.